Each of the 3 T cell receptor beta chains below was sequenced from the same sample in a study of blood T cells in healthy people across ages. With a J-beta primer mix and a sample-barcoded 5' primer, a second PCR ran about 6 to 11 cycles. TCRdb ran MiXCR on the 5' RACE reads and lists one entry per CDR3 protein. The table includes 1.5 million to 2 million distinct CDR3 sequences, around 42% detected once. The specimen sequenced was blood. The receptors shown here come from a human donor in good health.

This chain links TRBV9 with TRBJ2-3; 13 nucleotides align to TRBD2. In germline, CDR1 is SGDLS, CDR2 YYNGEE. V lost 3 bases to trimming and J lost 2 bases; unmatched junction nucleotides: 6. The CDR3 loop spans 17 amino acids. DNA of the CDR3: TGTGCCAGCAGCGCCGCGACTAGCGGGGGGTACACAGATACGCAGTATTTT. Amino acids: CASSAATSGGYTDTQYF.

The chain uses TRBV3-1 and TRBJ1-2; D remains unclear. The CDR3 length is 14 residues. Germline CDR1 reads LGHDT; CDR2 reads YNNKEL (reference sequence). V dropped 0 bases and J dropped 4 bases, with 9 bases sitting between them. The CDR3 DNA follows: TGTGCCAGCAGCCAAGATTTAAGCATCTATGGCTACACCTTC. Translating it yields CASSQDLSIYGYTF.

CDR3 amino acids: CATSDPTVGISGYTF. DNA of the CDR3: TGTGCCACCAGTGATCCGACAGTAGGGATAAGTGGCTACACCTTC. The rearrangement uses TRBV24-1 and TRBJ1-2, with D perhaps matching TRBD1 (5 bases). Germline-derived CDR1 and CDR2 are KGHDR and SFDVKD. The CDR3 is made up of 15 amino acids. Between the trimmed V and J ends, which lost 3 bases and 7 bases, there was a span of 17 bases.